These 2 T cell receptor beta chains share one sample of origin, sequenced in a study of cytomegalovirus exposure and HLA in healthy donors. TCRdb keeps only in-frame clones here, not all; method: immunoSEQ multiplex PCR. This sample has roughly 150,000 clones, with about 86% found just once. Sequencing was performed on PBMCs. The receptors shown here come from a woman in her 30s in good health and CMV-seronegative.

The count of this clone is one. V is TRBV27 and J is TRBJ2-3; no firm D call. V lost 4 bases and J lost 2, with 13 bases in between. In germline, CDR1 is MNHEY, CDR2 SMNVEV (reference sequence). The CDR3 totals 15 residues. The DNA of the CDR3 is TGTGCCAGCAGTTCCCTGAGTGAAACCACAGATACGCAGTATTTT. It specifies CASSSLSETTDTQYF.

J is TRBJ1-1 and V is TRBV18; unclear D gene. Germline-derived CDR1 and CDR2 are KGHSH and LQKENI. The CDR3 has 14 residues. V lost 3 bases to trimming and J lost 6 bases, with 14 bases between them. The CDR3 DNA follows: TGTGCCAGCTCACCCTCGGTCGGTGGGTCTGAAGCTTTCTTT. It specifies CASSPSVGGSEAFF.